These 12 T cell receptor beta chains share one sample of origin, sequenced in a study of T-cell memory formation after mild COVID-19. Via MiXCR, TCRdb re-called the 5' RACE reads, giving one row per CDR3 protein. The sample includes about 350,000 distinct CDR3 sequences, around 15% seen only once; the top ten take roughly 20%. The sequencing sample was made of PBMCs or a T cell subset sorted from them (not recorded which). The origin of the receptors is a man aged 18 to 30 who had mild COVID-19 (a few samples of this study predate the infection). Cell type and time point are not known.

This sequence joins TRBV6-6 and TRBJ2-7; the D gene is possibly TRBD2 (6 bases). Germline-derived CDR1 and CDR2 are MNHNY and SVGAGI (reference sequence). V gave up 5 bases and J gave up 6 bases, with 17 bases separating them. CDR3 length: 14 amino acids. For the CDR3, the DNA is TGTGCCAGCAGTATAACTAGCTCGCCGGGCGAGCAGTACGTC. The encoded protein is CASSITSSPGEQYV.

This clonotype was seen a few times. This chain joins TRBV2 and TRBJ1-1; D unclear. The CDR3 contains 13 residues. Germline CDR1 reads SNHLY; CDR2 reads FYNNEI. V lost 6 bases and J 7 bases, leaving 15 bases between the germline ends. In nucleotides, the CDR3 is TGTGCCAGCAGCCATGAAGGGTGGATTGAAGCTTTCTTT. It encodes CASSHEGWIEAFF. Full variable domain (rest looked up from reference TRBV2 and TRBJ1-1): EPEVTQTPSHQVTQMGQEVILRCVPISNHLYFYWYRQILGQKVEFLVSFYNNEISEKSEIFDDQFSVERPDGSNFTLKIRSTKLEDSAMYFCASSHEGWIEAFFGQGTRLTVV.

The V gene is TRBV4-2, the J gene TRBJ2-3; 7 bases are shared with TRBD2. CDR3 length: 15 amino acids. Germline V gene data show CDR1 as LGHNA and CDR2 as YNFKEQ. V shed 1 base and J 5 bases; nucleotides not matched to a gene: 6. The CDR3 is CASSQGGSREDTQYF. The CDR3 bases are TGTGCCAGCAGCCAAGGCGGGAGCAGGGAAGATACGCAGTATTTT.

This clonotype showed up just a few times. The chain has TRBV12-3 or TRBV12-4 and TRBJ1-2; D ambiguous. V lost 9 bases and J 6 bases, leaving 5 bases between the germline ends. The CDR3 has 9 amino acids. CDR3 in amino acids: CASGDGYTF. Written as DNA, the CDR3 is TGTGCCAGTGGGGATGGCTACACCTTC.

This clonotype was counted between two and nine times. The CDR3 bases are TGTGCCAGCTCACCGATTCTTGCGGGGGGAGTCTTCACAGATACGCAGTATTTT. As protein: CASSPILAGGVFTDTQYF. The chain combines TRBV18 with TRBJ2-3, with 8 bases lining up with TRBD2. CDR1 is KGHSH and CDR2 is LQKENI in the germline V gene. The junction had 13 bases not matched to a gene; V was cut back by 3 bases and J by 2 bases. CDR3 length: 18 amino acids.

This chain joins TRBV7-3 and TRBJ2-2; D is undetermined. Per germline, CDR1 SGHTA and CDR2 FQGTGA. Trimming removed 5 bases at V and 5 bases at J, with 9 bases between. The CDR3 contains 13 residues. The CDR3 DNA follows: TGTGCCAGCAGCCCACAGCCGACCGGGGAGCTGTTTTTT. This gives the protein CASSPQPTGELFF.

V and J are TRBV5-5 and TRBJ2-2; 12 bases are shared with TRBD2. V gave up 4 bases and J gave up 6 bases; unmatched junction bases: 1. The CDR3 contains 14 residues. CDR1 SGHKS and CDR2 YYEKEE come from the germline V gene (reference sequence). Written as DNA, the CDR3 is TGTGCCAGCAGCAGGACTAGCGGGGCCGGGGAGCTGTTTTTT. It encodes CASSRTSGAGELFF.

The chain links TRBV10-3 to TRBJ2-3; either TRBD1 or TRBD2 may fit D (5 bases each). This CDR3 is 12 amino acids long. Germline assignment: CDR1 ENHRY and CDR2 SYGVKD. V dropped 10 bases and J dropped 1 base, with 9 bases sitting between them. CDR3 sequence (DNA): TGTGCCACCGGGACGGGCACAGATACGCAGTATTTT. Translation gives CATGTGTDTQYF.

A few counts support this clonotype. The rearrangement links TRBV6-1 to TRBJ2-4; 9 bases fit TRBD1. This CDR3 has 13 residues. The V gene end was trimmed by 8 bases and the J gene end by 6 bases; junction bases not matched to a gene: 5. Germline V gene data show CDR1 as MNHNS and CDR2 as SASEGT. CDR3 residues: CASFSTGGNIQYF. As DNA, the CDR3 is TGTGCCAGCTTCTCGACAGGGGGAAACATTCAGTACTTC.

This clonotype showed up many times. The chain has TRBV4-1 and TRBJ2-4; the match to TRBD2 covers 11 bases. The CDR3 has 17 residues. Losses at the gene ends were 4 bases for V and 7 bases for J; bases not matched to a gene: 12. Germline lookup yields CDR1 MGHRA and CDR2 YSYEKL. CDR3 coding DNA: TGCGCCAGCAGCCCGGGACTAGCGGTCCTGAAGGGTAACATTCAGTACTTC. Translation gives CASSPGLAVLKGNIQYF.

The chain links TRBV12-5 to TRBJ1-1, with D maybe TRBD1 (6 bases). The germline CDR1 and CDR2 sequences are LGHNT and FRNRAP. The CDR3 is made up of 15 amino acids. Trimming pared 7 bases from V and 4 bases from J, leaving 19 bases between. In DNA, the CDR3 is TGTGCTAGTGTGGGTTTTTGGGGGGGGCCCACTGAAGCTTTCTTT. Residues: CASVGFWGGPTEAFF.

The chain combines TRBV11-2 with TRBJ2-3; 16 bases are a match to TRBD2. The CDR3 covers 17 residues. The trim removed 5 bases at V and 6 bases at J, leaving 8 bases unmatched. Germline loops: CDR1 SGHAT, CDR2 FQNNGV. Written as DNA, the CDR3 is TGTGCCAGCAGCCGAAGGGGGACTAGCGGGGGGGCCGATACGCAGTATTTT. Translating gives CASSRRGTSGGADTQYF.